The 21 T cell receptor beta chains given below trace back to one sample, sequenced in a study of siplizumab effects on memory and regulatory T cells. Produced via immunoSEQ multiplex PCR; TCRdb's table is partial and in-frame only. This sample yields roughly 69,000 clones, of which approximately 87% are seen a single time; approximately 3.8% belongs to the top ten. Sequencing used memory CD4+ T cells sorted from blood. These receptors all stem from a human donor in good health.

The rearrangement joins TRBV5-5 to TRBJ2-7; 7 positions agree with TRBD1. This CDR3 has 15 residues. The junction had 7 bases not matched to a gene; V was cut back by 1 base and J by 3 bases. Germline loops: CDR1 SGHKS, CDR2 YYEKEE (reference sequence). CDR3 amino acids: CASSLLRDSGYEQYF. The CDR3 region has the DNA TGTGCCAGCAGCTTGCTCCGGGACAGTGGCTACGAGCAGTACTTC.

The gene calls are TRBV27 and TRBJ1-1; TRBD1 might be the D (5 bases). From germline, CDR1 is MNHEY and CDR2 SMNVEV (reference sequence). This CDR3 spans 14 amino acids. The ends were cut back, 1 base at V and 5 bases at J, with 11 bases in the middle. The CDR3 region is CASSLYGGGTEAFF. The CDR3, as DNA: TGTGCCAGCAGTTTATACGGGGGAGGGACTGAAGCTTTCTTT.

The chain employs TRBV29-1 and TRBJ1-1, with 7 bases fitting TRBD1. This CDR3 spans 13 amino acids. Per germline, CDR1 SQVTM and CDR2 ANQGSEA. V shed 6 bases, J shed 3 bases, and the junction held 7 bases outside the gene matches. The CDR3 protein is CSVIGTADTEAFF. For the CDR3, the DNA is TGCAGCGTCATCGGGACAGCCGACACTGAAGCTTTCTTT. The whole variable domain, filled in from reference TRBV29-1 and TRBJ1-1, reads SAVISQKPSRDICQRGTSLTIQCQVDSQVTMMFWYRQQPGQSLTLIATANQGSEATYESGFVIDKFPISRPNLTFSTLTVSNMSPEDSSIYLCSVIGTADTEAFFGQGTRLTVV.

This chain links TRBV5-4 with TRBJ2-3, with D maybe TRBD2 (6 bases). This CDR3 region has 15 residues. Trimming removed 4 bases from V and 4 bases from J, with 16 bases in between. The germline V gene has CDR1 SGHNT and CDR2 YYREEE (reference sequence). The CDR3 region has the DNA TGTGCCAGCAGCAGACCGGGAGACGGAGCAGATACGCAGTATTTT. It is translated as CASSRPGDGADTQYF.

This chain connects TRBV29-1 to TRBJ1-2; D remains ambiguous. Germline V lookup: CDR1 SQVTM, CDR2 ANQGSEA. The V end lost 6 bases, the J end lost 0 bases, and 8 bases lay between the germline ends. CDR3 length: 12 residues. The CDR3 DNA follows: TGCAGCGTATCCAAAGCTAACTATGGCTACACCTTC. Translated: CSVSKANYGYTF. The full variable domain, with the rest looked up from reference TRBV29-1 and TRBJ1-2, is SAVISQKPSRDICQRGTSLTIQCQVDSQVTMMFWYRQQPGQSLTLIATANQGSEATYESGFVIDKFPISRPNLTFSTLTVSNMSPEDSSIYLCSVSKANYGYTFGSGTRLTVV.

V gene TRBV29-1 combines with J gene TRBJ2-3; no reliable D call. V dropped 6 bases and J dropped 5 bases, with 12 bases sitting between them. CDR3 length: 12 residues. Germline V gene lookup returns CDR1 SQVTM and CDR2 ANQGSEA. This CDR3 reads CSVAFPGDTQYF. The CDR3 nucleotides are TGCAGCGTCGCATTCCCTGGAGATACGCAGTATTTT.

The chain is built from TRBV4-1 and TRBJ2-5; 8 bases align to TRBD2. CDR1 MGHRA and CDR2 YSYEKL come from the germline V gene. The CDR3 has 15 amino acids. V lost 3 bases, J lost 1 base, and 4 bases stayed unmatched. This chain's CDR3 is CASSHQTSVQETQYF. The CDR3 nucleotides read TGCGCCAGCAGCCACCAGACTAGCGTCCAAGAGACCCAGTACTTC.

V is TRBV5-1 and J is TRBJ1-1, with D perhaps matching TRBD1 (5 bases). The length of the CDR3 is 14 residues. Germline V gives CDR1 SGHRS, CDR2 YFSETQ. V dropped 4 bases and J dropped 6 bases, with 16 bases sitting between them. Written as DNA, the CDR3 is TGCGCCAGCAGCCTCAGAGCAGGGTTGTCTGAAGCTTTCTTT. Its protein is CASSLRAGLSEAFF.

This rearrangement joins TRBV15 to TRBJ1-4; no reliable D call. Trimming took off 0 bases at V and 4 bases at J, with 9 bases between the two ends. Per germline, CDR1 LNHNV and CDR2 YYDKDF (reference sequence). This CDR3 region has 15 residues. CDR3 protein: CATSRDGQVNEKLFF. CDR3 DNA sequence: TGTGCCACCAGCAGAGATGGTCAGGTTAATGAAAAACTGTTTTTT.

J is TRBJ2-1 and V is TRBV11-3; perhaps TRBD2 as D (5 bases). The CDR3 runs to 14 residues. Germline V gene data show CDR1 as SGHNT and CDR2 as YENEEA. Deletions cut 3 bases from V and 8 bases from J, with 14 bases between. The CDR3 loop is CASSFLGESDEQFF. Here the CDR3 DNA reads TGTGCCAGCAGCTTTCTGGGAGAATCTGATGAGCAGTTCTTC.

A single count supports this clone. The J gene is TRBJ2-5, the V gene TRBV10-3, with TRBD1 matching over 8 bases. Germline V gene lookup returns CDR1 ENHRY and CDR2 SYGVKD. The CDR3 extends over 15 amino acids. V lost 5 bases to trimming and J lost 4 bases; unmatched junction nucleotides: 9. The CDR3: CAISPQTGVGETQYF. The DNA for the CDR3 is TGTGCCATCAGTCCCCAGACAGGGGTGGGAGAGACCCAGTACTTC.

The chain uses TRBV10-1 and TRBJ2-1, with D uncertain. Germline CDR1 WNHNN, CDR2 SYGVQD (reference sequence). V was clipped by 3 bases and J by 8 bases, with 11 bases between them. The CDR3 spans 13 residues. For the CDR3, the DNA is TGCGCCAGCAGTGACTGGAAATGGGATGAGCAGTTCTTC. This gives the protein CASSDWKWDEQFF.

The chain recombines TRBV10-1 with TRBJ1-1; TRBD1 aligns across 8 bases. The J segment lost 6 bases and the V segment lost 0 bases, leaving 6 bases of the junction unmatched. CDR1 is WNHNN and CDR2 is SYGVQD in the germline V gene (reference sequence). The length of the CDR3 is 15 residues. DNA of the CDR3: TGCGCCAGCAGTGAGTCTCCAGGGGGCGCGGCTGAAGCTTTCTTT. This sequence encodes CASSESPGGAAEAFF.

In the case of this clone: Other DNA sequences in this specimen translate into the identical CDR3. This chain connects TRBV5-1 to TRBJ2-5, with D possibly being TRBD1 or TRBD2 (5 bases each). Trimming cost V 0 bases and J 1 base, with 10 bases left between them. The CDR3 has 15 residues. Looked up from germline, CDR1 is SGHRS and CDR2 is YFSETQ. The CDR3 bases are TGCGCCAGCAGCTTGGTCGGGGCTAGCCAAGAGACCCAGTACTTC. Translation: CASSLVGASQETQYF.

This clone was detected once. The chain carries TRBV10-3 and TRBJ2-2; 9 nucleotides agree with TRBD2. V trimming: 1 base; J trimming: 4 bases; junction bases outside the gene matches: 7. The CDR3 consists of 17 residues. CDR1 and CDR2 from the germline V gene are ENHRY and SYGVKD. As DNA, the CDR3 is TGTGCCATCAGTGAGTGGCTAGCGGGATCTAGCACCGGGGAGCTGTTTTTT. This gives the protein CAISEWLAGSSTGELFF.

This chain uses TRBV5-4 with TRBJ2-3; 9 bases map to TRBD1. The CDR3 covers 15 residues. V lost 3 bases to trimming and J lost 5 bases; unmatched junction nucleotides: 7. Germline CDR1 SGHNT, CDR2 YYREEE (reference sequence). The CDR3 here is CASSSSGTGKDTQYF. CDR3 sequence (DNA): TGTGCCAGCAGCTCTTCCGGGACAGGGAAAGATACGCAGTATTTT.

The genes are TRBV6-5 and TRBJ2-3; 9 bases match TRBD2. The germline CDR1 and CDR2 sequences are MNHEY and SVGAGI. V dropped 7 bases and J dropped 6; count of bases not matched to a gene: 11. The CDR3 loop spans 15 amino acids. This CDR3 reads CASTLRASGIDTQYF. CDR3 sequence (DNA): TGTGCCAGCACCTTAAGGGCTAGCGGGATCGATACGCAGTATTTT.

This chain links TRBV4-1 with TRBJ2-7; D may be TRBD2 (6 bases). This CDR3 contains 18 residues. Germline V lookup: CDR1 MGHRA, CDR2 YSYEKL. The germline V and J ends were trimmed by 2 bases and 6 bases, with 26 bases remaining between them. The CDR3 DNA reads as TGCGCCAGCAGCCAAAAAAAAAGTAGCCGACTAGAAAAACTCGAGCAGTACTTC. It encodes CASSQKKSSRLEKLEQYF.

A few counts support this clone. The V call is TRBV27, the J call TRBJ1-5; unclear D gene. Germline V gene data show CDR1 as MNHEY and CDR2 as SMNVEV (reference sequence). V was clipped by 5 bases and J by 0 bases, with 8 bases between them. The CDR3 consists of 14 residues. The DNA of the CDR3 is TGTGCCAGCAGTCGGGGTTTTAGCAATCAGCCCCAGCATTTT. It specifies CASSRGFSNQPQHF.

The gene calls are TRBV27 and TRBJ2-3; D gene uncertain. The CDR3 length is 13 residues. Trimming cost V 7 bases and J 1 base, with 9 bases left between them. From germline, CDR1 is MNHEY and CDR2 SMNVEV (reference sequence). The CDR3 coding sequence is TGTGCCAGCAAGGGAACAGGCACAGATACGCAGTATTTT. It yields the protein CASKGTGTDTQYF.

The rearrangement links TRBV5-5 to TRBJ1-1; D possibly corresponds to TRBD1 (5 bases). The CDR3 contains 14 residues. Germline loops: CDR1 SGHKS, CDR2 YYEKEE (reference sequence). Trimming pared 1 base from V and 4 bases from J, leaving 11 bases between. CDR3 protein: CASSLQVGGTEAFF. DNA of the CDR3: TGTGCCAGCAGCTTGCAGGTCGGGGGCACTGAAGCTTTCTTT.